Listed here are 6 T cell receptor beta chains from one sample, sequenced in a study of blood T cell repertoires in COVID-19. Libraries were prepared by immunoSEQ multiplex PCR; TCRdb keeps only in-frame clonotypes and omits some of them. The sample lists 59,000 or so clones, around 67% occurring once. The sample comprised peripheral blood. The receptors derive from a woman in her forties or fifties with active or convalescent COVID-19.

The V and J genes are TRBV29-1 and TRBJ2-5, with 12 bases identical to TRBD1. J gave up 5 bases and V 6 bases, and 4 bases lay outside the gene matches. CDR3 length equals 13 residues. Germline CDR1 reads SQVTM; CDR2 reads ANQGSEA. The CDR3 coding sequence is TGCAGCGTAGGGACAGGGGGCGTCGAGACCCAGTACTTC. It is translated as CSVGTGGVETQYF.

This clone was detected a few times. The gene calls are TRBV7-7 and TRBJ2-1, with a possible D match to TRBD1 (5 bases). CDR3 length: 15 residues. V lost 5 bases to trimming and J lost 0 bases, with 11 bases between them. Germline lookup yields CDR1 SSHAT and CDR2 FNYEAQ (reference sequence). CDR3 sequence: CASSQRRGSYNEQFF. CDR3 DNA sequence: TGTGCCAGCAGCCAACGTAGGGGCTCCTACAATGAGCAGTTCTTC.

The chain combines TRBV4-2 with TRBJ1-6; D gene ambiguous. The CDR3 loop spans 13 amino acids. Germline V CDR1 and CDR2: LGHNA, YNFKEQ. Trimming took off 0 bases at V and 12 bases at J, with 9 bases between the two ends. The DNA for the CDR3 is TGTGCCAGCAGCCAAGATTTGGCCCAACCCCTCCACTTT. It is translated as CASSQDLAQPLHF.

The V call is TRBV19, the J call TRBJ2-2, with TRBD1 matching over 7 bases. The CDR3 has 16 residues. With V trimmed by 8 bases and J by 0 bases, 9 bases remained unmatched. From germline, CDR1 is LNHDA and CDR2 SQIVND (reference sequence). The CDR3 region has the DNA TGTGCCAGTGCCACCGGGACAGACGCGAACACCGGGGAGCTGTTTTTT. It yields the protein CASATGTDANTGELFF.

This clone turned up a few times. The rearrangement links TRBV5-6 to TRBJ2-1; D might be TRBD2 (6 bases). Looked up from germline, CDR1 is SGHDT and CDR2 is YYEEEE. The ends were cut back, 3 bases at V and 6 bases at J, with 10 bases in the middle. CDR3 length equals 13 residues. CDR3 sequence (DNA): TGTGCCAGCAGCTATCGGGGGATCAATGAGCAGTTCTTC. Translating gives CASSYRGINEQFF.

The chain is built from TRBV2 and TRBJ2-5, with a weak D call TRBD2 (6 bases). V dropped 0 bases and J dropped 5 bases, with 13 bases sitting between them. CDR3 length: 15 residues. Germline loops: CDR1 SNHLY, CDR2 FYNNEI. This CDR3 reads CASSEALEGEETQYF. The CDR3, as DNA: TGTGCCAGCAGTGAAGCGTTGGAGGGTGAGGAGACCCAGTACTTC.